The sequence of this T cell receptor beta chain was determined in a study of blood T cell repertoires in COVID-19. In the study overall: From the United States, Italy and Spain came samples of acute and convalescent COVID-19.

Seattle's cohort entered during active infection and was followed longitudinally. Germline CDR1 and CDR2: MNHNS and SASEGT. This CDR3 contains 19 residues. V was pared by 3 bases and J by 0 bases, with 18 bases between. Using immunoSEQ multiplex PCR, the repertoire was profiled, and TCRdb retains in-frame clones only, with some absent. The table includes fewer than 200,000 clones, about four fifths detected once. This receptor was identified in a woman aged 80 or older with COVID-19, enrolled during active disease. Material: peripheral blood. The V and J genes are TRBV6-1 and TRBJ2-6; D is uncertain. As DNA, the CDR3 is TGTGCCAGCAGTGAGTCCTTTTTGGTTCAACTCTCTGGGGCCAACGTCCTGACTTTC. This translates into CASSESFLVQLSGANVLTF.